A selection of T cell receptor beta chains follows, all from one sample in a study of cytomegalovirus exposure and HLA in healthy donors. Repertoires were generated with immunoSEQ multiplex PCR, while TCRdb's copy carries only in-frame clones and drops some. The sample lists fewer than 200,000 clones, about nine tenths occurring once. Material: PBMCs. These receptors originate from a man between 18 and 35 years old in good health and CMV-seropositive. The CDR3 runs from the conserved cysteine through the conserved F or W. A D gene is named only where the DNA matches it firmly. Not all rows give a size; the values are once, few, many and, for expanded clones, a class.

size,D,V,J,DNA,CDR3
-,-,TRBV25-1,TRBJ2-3,TGTGCCAGCAGTCAGGGCCCCTATGTTACGCAGTATTTT,CASSQGPYVTQYF
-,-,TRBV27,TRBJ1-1,TGTGCCAGCAGTTCCTACCCGAGAGGGCAGGGGAGCACTGAAGCTTTCTTT,CASSSYPRGQGSTEAFF
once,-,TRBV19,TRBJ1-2,TGTGCCAGTAGCCAGGGTCTCAGGGGCTACACCTTC,CASSQGLRGYTF
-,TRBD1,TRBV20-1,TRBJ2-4,TGCAGTGCTCGCGGACAGGGTCGGCTCTTC,CSARGQGRLF
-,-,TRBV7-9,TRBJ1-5,TGTGCCAGCAGCCCAACAGGTAATCAGCCCCAGCATTTT,CASSPTGNQPQHF
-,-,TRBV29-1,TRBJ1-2,TGCAGCGTTGGCACAGGGAAGGGGTCGTATGGCTACACCTTC,CSVGTGKGSYGYTF
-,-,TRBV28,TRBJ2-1,TGTGCCAGCAGTTTTCAGGCAGTTCCCTCCAAGCAGTTCTTC,CASSFQAVPSKQFF
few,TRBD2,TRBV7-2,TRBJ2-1,TGTGCCAGCAGCTTACGTTCTAGCGGACTATACAATGAGCAGTTCTTC,CASSLRSSGLYNEQFF
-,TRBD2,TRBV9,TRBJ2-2,TGTGCCAGCAGCGTAGCGGCTAGCGGGGGGGGAGGGGCGTCCGGGGAGCTGTTTTTT,CASSVAASGGGGASGELFF
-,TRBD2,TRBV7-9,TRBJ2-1,TGTGCCAGCAGCCCACCGACTAGCGGGGGGGCCAAAAATGAGCAGTTCTTC,CASSPPTSGGAKNEQFF
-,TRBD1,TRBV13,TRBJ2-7,TGTGCCAGCAGCCAATTCGGGACAGGGCTCCACGAGCAGTACTTC,CASSQFGTGLHEQYF
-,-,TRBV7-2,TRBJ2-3,TGTGCCAGCACCTCACGGGTCCCCACAGATACGCAGTATTTT,CASTSRVPTDTQYF
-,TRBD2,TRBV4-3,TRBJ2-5,TGCGCCAGCAGCGGGGGGGAGAGGGAGACCCAGTACTTC,CASSGGERETQYF
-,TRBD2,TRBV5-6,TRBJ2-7,TGTGCCAGCAGCCTGGCCGGGAGGGCGACGGAGTACTTC,CASSLAGRATEYF
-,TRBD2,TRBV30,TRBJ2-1,TGTGCCTGGAGTGTAGTTTGGCGGGGGGGAGGTTTGTCCTACAATGAGCAGTTCTTC,CAWSVVWRGGGLSYNEQFF
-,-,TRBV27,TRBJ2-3,TGTGCCAGCAGTATCACAGGGTGGGGGCCCTATACTACCACAGATACGCAGTATTTT,CASSITGWGPYTTTDTQYF
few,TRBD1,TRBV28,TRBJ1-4,TGTGCCAGCAGTAGCCGGGACAGGGTTTATGAAAAACTGTTTTTT,CASSSRDRVYEKLFF
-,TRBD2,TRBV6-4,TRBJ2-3,TGTGCCAGCAGTCCTTCGGCGGGAGAGGCAGATACGCAGTATTTT,CASSPSAGEADTQYF
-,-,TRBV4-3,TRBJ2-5,TGCGCCAGCAGCCAAGATCCCGTCGGAGTAAGCCAAGAGACCCAGTACTTC,CASSQDPVGVSQETQYF
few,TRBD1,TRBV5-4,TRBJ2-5,TGTGCCAGCAGCTTGCAGGGGGCACAAGAGACCCAGTACTTC,CASSLQGAQETQYF
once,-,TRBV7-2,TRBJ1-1,TGTGCCAGCAGCTCGACCACAGGGATGGCTTTCTTT,CASSSTTGMAFF
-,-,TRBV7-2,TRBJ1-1,TGTGCCAGCCAGAGGACAAGGGGGGGCACTGAAGCTTTCTTT,CASQRTRGGTEAFF
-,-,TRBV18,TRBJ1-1,TGTGCCAGCTCACGAAGGGTAGCTACGGGGTTGGGCACTGAAGCTTTCTTT,CASSRRVATGLGTEAFF
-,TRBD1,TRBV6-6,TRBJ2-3,TGTGCCAGCAGTTACGAGGGGGCGGCAGATACGCAGTATTTT,CASSYEGAADTQYF
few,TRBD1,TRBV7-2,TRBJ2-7,TGTGCCAGCAGCACGACAGGGGTGAGCTCCTACGAGCAGTACTTC,CASSTTGVSSYEQYF